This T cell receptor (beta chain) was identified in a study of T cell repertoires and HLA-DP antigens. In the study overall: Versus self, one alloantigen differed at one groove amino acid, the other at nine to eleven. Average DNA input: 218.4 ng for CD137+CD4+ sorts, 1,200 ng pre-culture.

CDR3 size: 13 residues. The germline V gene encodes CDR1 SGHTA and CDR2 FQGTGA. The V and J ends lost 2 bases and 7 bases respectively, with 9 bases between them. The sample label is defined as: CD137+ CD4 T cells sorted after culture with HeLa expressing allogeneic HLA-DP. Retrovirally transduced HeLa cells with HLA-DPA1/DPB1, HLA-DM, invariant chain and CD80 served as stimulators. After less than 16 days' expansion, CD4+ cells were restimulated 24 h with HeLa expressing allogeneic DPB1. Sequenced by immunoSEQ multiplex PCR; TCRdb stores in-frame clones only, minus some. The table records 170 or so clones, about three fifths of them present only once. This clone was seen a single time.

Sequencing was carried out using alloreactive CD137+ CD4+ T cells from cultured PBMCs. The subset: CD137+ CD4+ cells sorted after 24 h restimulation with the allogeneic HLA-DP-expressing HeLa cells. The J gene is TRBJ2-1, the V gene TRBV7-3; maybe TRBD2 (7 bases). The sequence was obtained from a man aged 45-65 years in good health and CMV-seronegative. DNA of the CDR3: TGTGCCAGCAGCTTACGGGGGGCAAATGAGCAGTTCTTC. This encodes CASSLRGANEQFF.